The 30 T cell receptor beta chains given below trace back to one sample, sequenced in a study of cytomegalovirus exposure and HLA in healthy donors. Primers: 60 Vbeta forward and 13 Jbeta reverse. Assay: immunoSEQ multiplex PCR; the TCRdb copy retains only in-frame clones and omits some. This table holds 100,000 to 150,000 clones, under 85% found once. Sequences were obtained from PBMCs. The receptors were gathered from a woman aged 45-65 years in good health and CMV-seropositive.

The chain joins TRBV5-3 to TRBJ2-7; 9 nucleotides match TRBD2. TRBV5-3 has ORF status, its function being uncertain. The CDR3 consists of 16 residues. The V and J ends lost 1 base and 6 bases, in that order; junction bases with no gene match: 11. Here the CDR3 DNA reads TGTGCCAGAAGCTTGCACCCCCGGCTAGCGGGGAGCGAGCAGTACTTC. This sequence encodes CARSLHPRLAGSEQYF.

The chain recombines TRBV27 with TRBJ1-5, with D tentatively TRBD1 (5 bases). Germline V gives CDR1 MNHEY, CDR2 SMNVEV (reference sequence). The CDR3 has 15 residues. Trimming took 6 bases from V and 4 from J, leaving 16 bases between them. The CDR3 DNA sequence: TGTGCCAGCAGACCCCCCGGTGGGGGGAATCAGCCCCAGCATTTT. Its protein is CASRPPGGGNQPQHF.

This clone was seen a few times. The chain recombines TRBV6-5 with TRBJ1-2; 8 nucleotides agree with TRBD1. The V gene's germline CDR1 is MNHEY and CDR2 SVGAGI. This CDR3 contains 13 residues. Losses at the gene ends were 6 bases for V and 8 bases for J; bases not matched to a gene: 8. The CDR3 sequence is CASSKTGAGGYTF. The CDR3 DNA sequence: TGTGCCAGCAGCAAGACAGGGGCGGGGGGCTACACCTTC.

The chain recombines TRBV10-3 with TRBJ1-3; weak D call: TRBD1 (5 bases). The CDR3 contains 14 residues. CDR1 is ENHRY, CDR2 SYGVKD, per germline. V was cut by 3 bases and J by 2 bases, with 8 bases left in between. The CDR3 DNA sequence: TGTGCCATCAGTGAATTCAGGGCTGGAAACACCATATATTTT. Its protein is CAISEFRAGNTIYF.

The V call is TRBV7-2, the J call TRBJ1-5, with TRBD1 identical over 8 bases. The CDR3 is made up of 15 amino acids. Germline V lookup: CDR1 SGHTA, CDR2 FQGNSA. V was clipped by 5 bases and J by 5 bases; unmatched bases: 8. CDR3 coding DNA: TGTGCCAGCAGCCCGGCCCCAGGGGGCTATCAGCCCCAGCATTTT. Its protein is CASSPAPGGYQPQHF.

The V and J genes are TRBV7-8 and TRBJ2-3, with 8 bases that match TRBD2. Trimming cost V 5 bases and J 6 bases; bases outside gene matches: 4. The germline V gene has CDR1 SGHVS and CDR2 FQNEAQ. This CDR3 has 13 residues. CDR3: CASSRGGRDTQYF. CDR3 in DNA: TGTGCCAGCAGCCGGGGGGGCCGGGATACGCAGTATTTT.

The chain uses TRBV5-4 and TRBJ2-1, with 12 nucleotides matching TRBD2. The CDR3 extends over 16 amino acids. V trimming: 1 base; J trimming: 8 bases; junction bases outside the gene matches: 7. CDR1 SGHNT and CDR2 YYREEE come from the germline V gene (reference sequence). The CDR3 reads CASSLPWTSGDDEQFF. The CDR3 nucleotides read TGTGCCAGCAGCTTGCCCTGGACTAGCGGGGATGATGAGCAGTTCTTC.

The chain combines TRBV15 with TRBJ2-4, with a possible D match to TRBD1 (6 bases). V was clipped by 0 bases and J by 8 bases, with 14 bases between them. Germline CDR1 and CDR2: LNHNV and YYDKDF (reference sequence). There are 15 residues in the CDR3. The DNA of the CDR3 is TGTGCCACCAGCAGAGATGGAAAGGGGGTCGACATTCAGTACTTC. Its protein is CATSRDGKGVDIQYF.

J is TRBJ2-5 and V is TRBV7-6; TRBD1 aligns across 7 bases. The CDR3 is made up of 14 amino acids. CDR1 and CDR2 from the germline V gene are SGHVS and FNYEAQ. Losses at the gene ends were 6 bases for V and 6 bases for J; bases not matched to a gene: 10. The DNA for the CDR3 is TGTGCCAGCAGTCCCACAGGGGAGTTTCAGACCCAGTACTTC. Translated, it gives CASSPTGEFQTQYF.

The CDR3 here is CASSSLLGGDNEQFF. The DNA for the CDR3 is TGCGCCAGCAGTTCCCTCCTCGGGGGGGACAATGAGCAGTTCTTC. V is TRBV10-2 and J is TRBJ2-1, with TRBD2 matching over 8 bases. The V gene's germline CDR1 is WSHSY and CDR2 SAAADI. The CDR3 is 15 residues long. J gave up 5 bases and V 5 bases, and 8 bases lay outside the gene matches.

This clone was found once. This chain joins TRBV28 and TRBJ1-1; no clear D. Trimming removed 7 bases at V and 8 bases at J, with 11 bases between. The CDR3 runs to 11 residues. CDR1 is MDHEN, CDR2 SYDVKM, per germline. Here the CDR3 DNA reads TGTGCCAGCACCCTAGACCGGGAAGCTTTCTTT. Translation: CASTLDREAFF. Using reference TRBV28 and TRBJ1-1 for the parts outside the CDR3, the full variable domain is DVKVTQSSRYLVKRTGEKVFLECVQDMDHENMFWYRQDPGLGLRLIYFSYDVKMKEKGDIPEGYSVSREKKERFSLILESASTNQTSMYLCASTLDREAFFGQGTRLTVV.

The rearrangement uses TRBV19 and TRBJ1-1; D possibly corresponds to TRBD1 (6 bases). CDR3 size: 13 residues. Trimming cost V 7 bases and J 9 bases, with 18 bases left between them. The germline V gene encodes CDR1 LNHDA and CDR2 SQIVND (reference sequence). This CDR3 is CASTEFSGTKAFF. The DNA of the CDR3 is TGTGCCAGTACCGAGTTTAGTGGGACAAAAGCTTTCTTT.

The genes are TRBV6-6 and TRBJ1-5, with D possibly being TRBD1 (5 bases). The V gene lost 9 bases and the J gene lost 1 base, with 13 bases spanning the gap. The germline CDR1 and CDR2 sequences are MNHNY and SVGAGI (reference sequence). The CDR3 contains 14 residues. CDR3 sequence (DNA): TGTGCCAGTCAGGGTACGGGCAGCAATCAGCCCCAGCATTTT. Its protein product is CASQGTGSNQPQHF.

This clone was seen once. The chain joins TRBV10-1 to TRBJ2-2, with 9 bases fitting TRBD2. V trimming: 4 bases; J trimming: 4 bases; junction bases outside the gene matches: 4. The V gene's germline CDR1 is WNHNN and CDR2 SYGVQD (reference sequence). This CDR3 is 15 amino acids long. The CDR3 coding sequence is TGCGCCAGCAGTGGTAGCGGGGGCCTCACCGGGGAGCTGTTTTTT. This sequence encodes CASSGSGGLTGELFF.

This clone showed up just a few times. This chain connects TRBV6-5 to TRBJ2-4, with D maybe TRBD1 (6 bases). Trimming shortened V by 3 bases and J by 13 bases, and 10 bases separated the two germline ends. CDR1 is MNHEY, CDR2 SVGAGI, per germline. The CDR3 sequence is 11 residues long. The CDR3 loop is CASSYNRVQYF. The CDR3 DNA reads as TGTGCCAGCAGTTATAACAGGGTCCAGTACTTC.

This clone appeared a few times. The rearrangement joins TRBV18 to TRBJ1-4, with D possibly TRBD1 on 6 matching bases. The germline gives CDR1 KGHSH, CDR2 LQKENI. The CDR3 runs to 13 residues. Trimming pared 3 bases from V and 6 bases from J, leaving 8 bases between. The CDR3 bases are TGTGCCAGCTCACCTCGACAGGATGAAAAACTGTTTTTT. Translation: CASSPRQDEKLFF. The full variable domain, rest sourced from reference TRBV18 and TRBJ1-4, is NAGVMQNPRHLVRRRGQEARLRCSPMKGHSHVYWYRQLPEEGLKFMVYLQKENIIDESGMPKERFSAEFPKEGPSILRIQQVVRGDSAAYFCASSPRQDEKLFFGSGTQLSVL.

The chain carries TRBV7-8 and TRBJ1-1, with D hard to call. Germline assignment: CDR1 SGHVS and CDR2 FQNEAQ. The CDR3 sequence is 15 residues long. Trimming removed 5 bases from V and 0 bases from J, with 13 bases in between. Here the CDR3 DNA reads TGTGCCAGCAGCAAATCAACGGGGATGAACACTGAAGCTTTCTTT. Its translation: CASSKSTGMNTEAFF.

The DNA of the CDR3 is TGTGCCAGCAGCCAAGACTACGGGGGGCAAACCTATGGCTACACCTTC. This codes for CASSQDYGGQTYGYTF. The chain is built from TRBV4-2 and TRBJ1-2; D may be TRBD1 (6 bases). The germline V gene has CDR1 LGHNA and CDR2 YNFKEQ. V gave up 0 bases and J gave up 4 bases, with 15 bases separating them. This CDR3 has 16 amino acids.

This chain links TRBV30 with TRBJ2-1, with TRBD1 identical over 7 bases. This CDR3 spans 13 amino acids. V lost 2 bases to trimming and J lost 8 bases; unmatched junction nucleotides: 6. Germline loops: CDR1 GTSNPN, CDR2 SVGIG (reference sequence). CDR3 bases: TGTGCCTGGAGTAGGGGGCGATCGGATGAGCAGTTCTTC. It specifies CAWSRGRSDEQFF.

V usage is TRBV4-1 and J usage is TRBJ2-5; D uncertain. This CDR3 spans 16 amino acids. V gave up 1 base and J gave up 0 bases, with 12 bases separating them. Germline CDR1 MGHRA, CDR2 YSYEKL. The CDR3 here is CASSQGSQVDQETQYF. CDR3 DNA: TGCGCCAGCAGCCAAGGATCCCAGGTGGACCAAGAGACCCAGTACTTC.

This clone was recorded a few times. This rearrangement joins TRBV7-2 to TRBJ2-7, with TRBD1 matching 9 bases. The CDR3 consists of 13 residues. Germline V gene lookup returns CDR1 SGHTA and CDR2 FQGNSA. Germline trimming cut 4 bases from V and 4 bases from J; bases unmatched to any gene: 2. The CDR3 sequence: CASSSQGAYEQYF. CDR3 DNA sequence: TGTGCCAGCAGCTCACAGGGGGCGTACGAGCAGTACTTC.

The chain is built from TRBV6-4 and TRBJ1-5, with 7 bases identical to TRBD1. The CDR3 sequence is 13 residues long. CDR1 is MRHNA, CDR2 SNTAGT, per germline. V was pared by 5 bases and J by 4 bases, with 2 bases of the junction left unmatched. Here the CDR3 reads CASSTGVNQPQHF. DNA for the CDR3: TGTGCCAGCAGTACAGGGGTAAATCAGCCCCAGCATTTT.

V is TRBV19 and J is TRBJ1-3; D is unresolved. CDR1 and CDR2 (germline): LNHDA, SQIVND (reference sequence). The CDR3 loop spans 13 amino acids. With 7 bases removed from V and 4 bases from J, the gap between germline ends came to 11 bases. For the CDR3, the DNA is TGTGCCAGTACCCCCTCGGGGGGAAACACCATATATTTT. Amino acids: CASTPSGGNTIYF. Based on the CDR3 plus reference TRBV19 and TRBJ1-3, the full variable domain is DGGITQSPKYLFRKEGQNVTLSCEQNLNHDAMYWYRQDPGQGLRLIYYSQIVNDFQKGDIAEGYSVSREKKESFPLTVTSAQKNPTAFYLCASTPSGGNTIYFGEGSWLTVV.

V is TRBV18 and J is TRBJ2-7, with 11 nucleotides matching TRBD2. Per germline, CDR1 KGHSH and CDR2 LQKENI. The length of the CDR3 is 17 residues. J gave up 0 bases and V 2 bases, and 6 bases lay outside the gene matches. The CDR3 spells CASSPASGGKFSYEQYF. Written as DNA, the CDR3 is TGTGCCAGCTCACCAGCTAGCGGGGGGAAATTCTCCTACGAGCAGTACTTC.

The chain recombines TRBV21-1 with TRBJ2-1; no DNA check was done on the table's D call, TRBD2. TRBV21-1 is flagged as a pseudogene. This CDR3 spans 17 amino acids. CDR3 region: CASGTSNPKTPYNEQFF. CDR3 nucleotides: TGTGCCAGCGGGACTAGCAACCCCAAAACCCCCTACAATGAGCAGTTCTTC.

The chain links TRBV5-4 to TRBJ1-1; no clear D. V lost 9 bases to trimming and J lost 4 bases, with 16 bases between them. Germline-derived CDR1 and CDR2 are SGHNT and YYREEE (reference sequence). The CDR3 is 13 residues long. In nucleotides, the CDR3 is TGTGCCATTGGGGAGAGCCCTGGCACTGAAGCTTTCTTT. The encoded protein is CAIGESPGTEAFF.

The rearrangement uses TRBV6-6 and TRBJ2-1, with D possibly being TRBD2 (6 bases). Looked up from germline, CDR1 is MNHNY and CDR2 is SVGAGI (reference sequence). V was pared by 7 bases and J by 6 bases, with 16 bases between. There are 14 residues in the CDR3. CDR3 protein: CASTIGGSPNEQFF. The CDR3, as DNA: TGTGCCAGCACCATAGGAGGGAGCCCCAATGAGCAGTTCTTC.

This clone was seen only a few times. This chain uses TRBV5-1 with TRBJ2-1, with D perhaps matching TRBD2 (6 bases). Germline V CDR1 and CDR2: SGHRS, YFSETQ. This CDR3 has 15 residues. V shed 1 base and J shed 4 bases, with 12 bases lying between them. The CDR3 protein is CASSLSGGGYNEQFF. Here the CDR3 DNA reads TGCGCCAGCAGCTTGTCCGGAGGAGGGTACAATGAGCAGTTCTTC.

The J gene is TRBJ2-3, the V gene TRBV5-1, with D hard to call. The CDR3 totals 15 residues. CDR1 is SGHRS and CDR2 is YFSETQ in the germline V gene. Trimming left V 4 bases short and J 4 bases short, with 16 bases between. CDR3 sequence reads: CASSQSSTPADTQYF. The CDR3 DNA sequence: TGCGCCAGCAGCCAAAGCTCCACGCCCGCAGATACGCAGTATTTT.

CDR3 in amino acids: CASSPAGRTYNEQFF. The CDR3 DNA is TGTGCCAGCAGTCCAGCGGGGAGAACCTACAATGAGCAGTTCTTC. V gene TRBV6-6 combines with J gene TRBJ2-1, with 7 bases matching TRBD2. Germline V lookup: CDR1 MNHNY, CDR2 SVGAGI (reference sequence). Trimming cost V 5 bases and J 2 bases; bases outside gene matches: 6. CDR3 length: 15 residues.